A single sample is the source of the 8 T cell receptor beta chains below, sequenced in a study of OX40 agonist ivuxolimab in advanced cancers. Profiled with immunoSEQ multiplex PCR; TCRdb holds only in-frame clones, not every one. This repertoire shows 60,000 or so clones, 65% to 85% found once; its top ten account for approximately 4.2%. This specimen consisted of CD4+ or CD8+ T cells sorted from blood, obtained in a trial of the OX40 agonist ivuxolimab. These receptors came from an adult with an advanced solid tumor such as melanoma, head and neck, liver or kidney cancer.

This clone showed up just once. The V call is TRBV19, the J call TRBJ1-1, with D perhaps TRBD1 (6 bases). Germline V gene lookup returns CDR1 LNHDA and CDR2 SQIVND (reference sequence). Trimming took 1 base from V and 6 from J, leaving 12 bases between them. There are 14 residues in the CDR3. In nucleotides, the CDR3 is TGTGCCAGTAGTATAGTCAGGGGAGGCGCTGAAGCTTTCTTT. It codes for CASSIVRGGAEAFF. The entire variable domain, with the rest obtained from reference TRBV19 and TRBJ1-1, is as follows: DGGITQSPKYLFRKEGQNVTLSCEQNLNHDAMYWYRQDPGQGLRLIYYSQIVNDFQKGDIAEGYSVSREKKESFPLTVTSAQKNPTAFYLCASSIVRGGAEAFFGQGTRLTVV.

This clone was observed a few times. This chain joins TRBV19 and TRBJ2-7; 10 bases agree with TRBD1. Germline CDR1 is LNHDA and CDR2 is SQIVND (reference sequence). The CDR3 is 17 amino acids. The trim removed 5 bases at V and 3 bases at J, leaving 13 bases unmatched. CDR3 in DNA: TGTGCCAGTAGTTCGAGTTACGGACAGGGGGGAAACTACGAGCAGTACTTC. This translates into CASSSSYGQGGNYEQYF. Supplemented by reference TRBV19 and TRBJ2-7, the full variable domain reads DGGITQSPKYLFRKEGQNVTLSCEQNLNHDAMYWYRQDPGQGLRLIYYSQIVNDFQKGDIAEGYSVSREKKESFPLTVTSAQKNPTAFYLCASSSSYGQGGNYEQYFGPGTRLTVT.

The V gene is TRBV2, the J gene TRBJ2-1; 8 bases agree with TRBD1. Trimming removed 5 bases from V and 9 bases from J; junction bases left unmatched: 6. Germline V gene sequence: CDR1 SNHLY, CDR2 FYNNEI. The CDR3 length is 13 residues. The CDR3 protein is CASSTGGLGEQFF. CDR3 in DNA: TGTGCCAGCAGTACAGGGGGTCTAGGTGAGCAGTTCTTC.

CDR3 sequence: CASSSGQGPEKLFF. CDR3 in DNA: TGTGCCAGCAGCTCGGGACAGGGGCCTGAAAAACTGTTTTTT. The chain carries TRBV7-2 and TRBJ1-4; TRBD1 agrees at 10 bases. J gave up 7 bases and V 4 bases, and 3 bases lay outside the gene matches. This CDR3 contains 14 residues. CDR1 is SGHTA, CDR2 FQGNSA, per germline.

The chain combines TRBV5-4 with TRBJ1-1; the match to TRBD1 covers 7 bases. With 3 bases clipped from V and 6 bases from J, the junction kept 11 bases outside the gene matches. The CDR3 is made up of 15 amino acids. Germline V CDR1 and CDR2: SGHNT, YYREEE (reference sequence). CDR3 sequence reads: CASSSSTGYGSEAFF. CDR3 nucleotide sequence: TGTGCCAGCAGCTCCTCGACAGGGTATGGTTCTGAAGCTTTCTTT.

V gene TRBV9 combines with J gene TRBJ2-7, with D possibly matching TRBD2 (7 bases). The CDR3 totals 18 residues. Germline CDR1 reads SGDLS; CDR2 reads YYNGEE. The V end was cut by 0 bases, the J end by 2 bases, with 21 bases between. The CDR3 region has the DNA TGTGCCAGCAGCGTAGGCCCCCAGGGGCGGGGGATTGCCTACGAGCAGTACTTC. Its translation is CASSVGPQGRGIAYEQYF.

The chain employs TRBV28 and TRBJ1-1; D not resolved. Germline V gives CDR1 MDHEN, CDR2 SYDVKM. The V gene lost 1 base and the J gene lost 2 bases, with 11 bases spanning the gap. This CDR3 is built from 15 residues. In DNA form, the CDR3 reads TGTGCCAGCAGTTTATCACGACGGAGAAACACTGAAGCTTTCTTT. Translated: CASSLSRRRNTEAFF.

The gene calls are TRBV29-1 and TRBJ1-2, with D possibly TRBD1 on 6 matching bases. This CDR3 is 16 amino acids long. Trimming took off 0 bases at V and 4 bases at J, with 18 bases between the two ends. The germline V gene has CDR1 SQVTM and CDR2 ANQGSEA. As DNA, the CDR3 is TGCAGCGTTGAAGAAGGGCTACAGGGAGGTTCCTATGGCTACACCTTC. This codes for CSVEEGLQGGSYGYTF.